This T cell receptor beta chain was retrieved from a study of response to subunit inactivated influenza vaccine. Whole-study results and caveats: With each seasonal influenza vaccination, the authors suggested, few new T cells are recruited.

TCRdb analysed the RT-PCR reads with MiXCR anew, one entry per CDR3 protein. The sample consists of hundreds of thousands of distinct CDR3 sequences, under 15% of them appearing once. This CDR3 is built from 11 residues. Trimming shortened V by 6 bases and J by 3 bases, and 6 bases separated the two germline ends. This clonotype occurred many times. As yet, its antigen is unknown. This material consisted of PBMCs from blood, taken 35 to 45 days after vaccination. This chain uses TRBV12-3 or TRBV12-4 with TRBJ2-7, with no clear D. This receptor was obtained from a man over 45 who received an inactivated influenza vaccine. CDR3 in amino acids: CASSLYYEQYF. DNA for the CDR3: TGTGCCAGCAGCCTCTACTACGAGCAGTACTTC.